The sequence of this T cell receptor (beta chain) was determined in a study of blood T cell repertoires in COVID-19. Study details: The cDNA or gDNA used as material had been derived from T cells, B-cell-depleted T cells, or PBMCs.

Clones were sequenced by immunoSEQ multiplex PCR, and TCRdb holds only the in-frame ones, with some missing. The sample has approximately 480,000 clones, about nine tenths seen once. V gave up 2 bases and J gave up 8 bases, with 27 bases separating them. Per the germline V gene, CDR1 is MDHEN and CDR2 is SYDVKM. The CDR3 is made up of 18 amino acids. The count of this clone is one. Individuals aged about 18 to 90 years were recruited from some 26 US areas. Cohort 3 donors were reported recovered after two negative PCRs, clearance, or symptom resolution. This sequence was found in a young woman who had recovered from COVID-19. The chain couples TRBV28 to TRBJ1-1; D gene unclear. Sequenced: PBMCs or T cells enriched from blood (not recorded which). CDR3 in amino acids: CASSLSGSAMSLRSEAFF. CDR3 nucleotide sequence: TGTGCCAGCAGTTTAAGTGGTTCTGCGATGAGCCTTCGTTCCGAAGCTTTCTTT.